These 20 T cell receptor beta chains share one sample of origin, sequenced in a study of blood T cell repertoires in COVID-19. The method was immunoSEQ multiplex PCR; TCRdb's version includes in-frame clones alone and lacks a portion of them. The table has 200,000 to 250,000 clones, about four fifths seen once; the top ten hold more than 7%. Sequencing was carried out using peripheral blood. These receptors were collected from a man older than 75 with acute or convalescent COVID-19.

This clone was counted once. V and J are TRBV7-2 and TRBJ2-1; 12 bases line up with TRBD2. J lost 0 bases, V lost 4 bases, and 10 bases had no gene match. Germline V CDR1 and CDR2: SGHTA, FQGNSA. The CDR3 is made up of 19 amino acids. As DNA, the CDR3 is TGTGCCAGCAGCTCCCTCCTGACTAGCGGGAGTAGCTCCTACAATGAGCAGTTCTTC. Its translation: CASSSLLTSGSSSYNEQFF.

This chain uses TRBV29-1 with TRBJ2-4, with D hard to call. CDR1 and CDR2 (germline): SQVTM, ANQGSEA. The ends were cut back, 4 bases at V and 5 bases at J, with 9 bases in the middle. The CDR3 is made up of 12 amino acids. In DNA, the CDR3 is TGCAGCGTTGTCATAACAGAAAACATTCAGTACTTC. It specifies CSVVITENIQYF.

The CDR3 DNA sequence: TGTGCCAGCAGCTTGGGCTTTGTAGAGGGCCCTAGCGCTGAAGCTTTCTTT. Translating gives CASSLGFVEGPSAEAFF. The V gene is TRBV5-4, the J gene TRBJ1-1; no clear D gene. The CDR3 has 17 residues. Germline V CDR1 and CDR2: SGHNT, YYREEE (reference sequence). V was clipped by 0 bases and J by 6 bases, with 21 bases between them.

The genes are TRBV18 and TRBJ1-6; D is ambiguous. Germline CDR1 KGHSH, CDR2 LQKENI. V was clipped by 3 bases and J by 6 bases, with 18 bases between them. The CDR3 runs 17 residues. CDR3 nucleotide sequence: TGTGCCAGCTCACCGAAAGAACCCCGGGGATCTAATTCACCCCTCCACTTT. Its protein is CASSPKEPRGSNSPLHF.

J is TRBJ1-6 and V is TRBV5-6, with 7 bases identical to TRBD1. The V gene end was trimmed by 1 base and the J gene end by 7 bases; junction bases not matched to a gene: 5. Germline CDR1 reads SGHDT; CDR2 reads YYEEEE. The CDR3 is 15 residues long. As DNA, the CDR3 is TGTGCCAGCAGCTTGTTGGGACAGAAAAATTCACCCCTCCACTTT. Protein sequence: CASSLLGQKNSPLHF.

The chain links TRBV5-1 to TRBJ2-6; the match to TRBD2 covers 7 bases. The CDR3 contains 17 residues. V was clipped by 0 bases and J by 0 bases; unmatched bases: 3. The V gene's germline CDR1 is SGHRS and CDR2 YFSETQ. CDR3 loop: CASSLGAGRSGANVLTF. The CDR3 DNA reads as TGCGCCAGCAGCTTGGGAGCGGGACGCTCTGGGGCCAACGTCCTGACTTTC.

This chain's CDR3 is CASSLGGYEQYF. For the CDR3, the DNA is TGTGCCAGCAGTCTAGGGGGCTACGAGCAGTACTTC. The chain links TRBV6-5 to TRBJ2-7, with D possibly matching TRBD1 (6 bases). V was pared by 5 bases and J by 3 bases, with 8 bases between. Germline V CDR1 and CDR2: MNHEY, SVGAGI. The CDR3 totals 12 residues.

This chain uses TRBV6-6 with TRBJ2-7; D is ambiguous. CDR1 and CDR2 from the germline V gene are MNHNY and SVGAGI (reference sequence). The CDR3 is made up of 11 amino acids. Trimming pared 4 bases from V and 9 bases from J, leaving 10 bases between. The DNA for the CDR3 is TGTGCCAGCAGTTCACCCGCCAGGCAGTACTTC. Protein: CASSSPARQYF.

V usage is TRBV5-1 and J usage is TRBJ2-1; 11 bases align to TRBD2. V shed 0 bases, J shed 7 bases, and the junction held 12 bases outside the gene matches. CDR3 length: 18 amino acids. Germline assignment: CDR1 SGHRS and CDR2 YFSETQ. The CDR3 DNA reads TGCGCCAGCAGCTTGGGGGGACTAGCGGTTCCCATCGTGAATGAGCAGTTCTTC. It yields the protein CASSLGGLAVPIVNEQFF.

This clone has a single count. This chain connects TRBV7-8 to TRBJ2-7, with a possible D match to TRBD2 (6 bases). Germline loops: CDR1 SGHVS, CDR2 FQNEAQ. The CDR3 is 15 residues long. Deletions cut 4 bases from V and 1 base from J, with 14 bases between. The CDR3 region is CASSSNRGGSYEQYF. CDR3 DNA: TGTGCCAGCAGCTCAAACCGGGGAGGTTCCTACGAGCAGTACTTC.

The rearrangement uses TRBV27 and TRBJ1-2; 8 bases agree with TRBD1. Germline CDR1 MNHEY, CDR2 SMNVEV (reference sequence). V lost 7 bases and J lost 8; bases outside the gene matches: 9. CDR3 size: 13 residues. As DNA, the CDR3 is TGTGCCAGCAAGTCCAACAGGGGGGACGGCTACACCTTC. This gives the protein CASKSNRGDGYTF.

This chain uses TRBV9 with TRBJ2-1, with TRBD2 identical over 10 bases. From germline, CDR1 is SGDLS and CDR2 YYNGEE. The CDR3 contains 17 residues. The junction had 8 bases not matched to a gene; V was cut back by 0 bases and J by 5 bases. This CDR3 reads CASSVGSSGGPNNEQFF. Written as DNA, the CDR3 is TGTGCCAGCAGCGTAGGTTCTAGCGGGGGCCCTAACAATGAGCAGTTCTTC.

This sequence joins TRBV28 and TRBJ1-3; 7 nucleotides agree with TRBD1. Trimming at V came to 5 bases and at J to 0 bases, leaving 7 bases not matched to a gene. This CDR3 is 16 amino acids long. The germline CDR1 and CDR2 sequences are MDHEN and SYDVKM. Here the CDR3 DNA reads TGTGCCAGCAGTGGGGGGACAGTCAACTCTGGAAACACCATATATTTT. This gives the protein CASSGGTVNSGNTIYF.

The V gene is TRBV21-1, the J gene TRBJ1-5; TRBD1 is taken as the D call from the table, unchecked against the DNA. TRBV21-1 is tagged as a pseudogene. There are 18 residues in the CDR3. Here the CDR3 reads CASSKSYWTGHGNQPQHF. The CDR3 bases are TGTGCCAGCAGCAAATCCTACTGGACAGGGCACGGCAATCAGCCCCAGCATTTT.

This sequence joins TRBV11-2 and TRBJ1-5; D is perhaps TRBD1 (5 bases). V was clipped by 0 bases and J by 6 bases, with 12 bases between them. Germline loops: CDR1 SGHAT, CDR2 FQNNGV. This CDR3 spans 15 amino acids. The CDR3: CASSLDTGRGQPQHF. CDR3 nucleotides: TGTGCCAGCAGCTTAGATACCGGGAGGGGTCAGCCCCAGCATTTT.

J is TRBJ2-2 and V is TRBV24-1; a weak D match, TRBD1 (6 bases). V was trimmed by 5 bases and J by 0 bases, leaving 21 bases between them. Germline CDR1 and CDR2: KGHDR and SFDVKD. This CDR3 region has 19 residues. In nucleotides, the CDR3 is TGTGCCACCAGTGCGACGACAGGATCAGACTTCGCGAACACCGGGGAGCTGTTTTTT. Residues: CATSATTGSDFANTGELFF.

The chain carries TRBV3-1 (or the pseudogene TRBV3-2) and TRBJ2-2, with 7 bases matching TRBD2. CDR3 length: 17 amino acids. The ends lost 3 bases at V and 4 bases at J; junction bases unmatched: 11. The germline V gene encodes CDR1 LGHDT and CDR2 YNNKEL (reference sequence). Written as DNA, the CDR3 is TGTGCCAGCAGCCAGAAACTAGGGCGGGGGAGCACCGGGGAGCTGTTTTTT. Protein product: CASSQKLGRGSTGELFF.

This rearrangement joins TRBV24-1 to TRBJ1-5; 10 bases align to TRBD1. The CDR3 is 14 amino acids. Germline assignment: CDR1 KGHDR and CDR2 SFDVKD. With 5 bases clipped from V and 6 bases from J, the junction kept 3 bases outside the gene matches. The CDR3 bases are TGTGCCACCAGTGGGGGACAGGGGAGTCAGCCCCAGCATTTT. Residues: CATSGGQGSQPQHF.

This chain joins TRBV9 and TRBJ2-6; 12 nucleotides match TRBD1. The CDR3 contains 17 residues. Trimming at V came to 6 bases and at J to 0 bases, leaving 4 bases not matched to a gene. Germline CDR1 SGDLS, CDR2 YYNGEE. CDR3: CASTRDRGHSGANVLTF. In DNA, the CDR3 is TGTGCCAGCACTAGGGACAGGGGGCACTCTGGGGCCAACGTCCTGACTTTC.

Relative to its sample, this clone is medium-sized. The J gene is TRBJ1-2, the V gene TRBV10-2, with 9 bases that match TRBD1. V shed 7 bases and J 4 bases; nucleotides not matched to a gene: 7. CDR3 size: 14 residues. Germline V CDR1 and CDR2: WSHSY, SAAADI. The chain's CDR3 is CASNPGQGAYGYTF. The CDR3 DNA follows: TGCGCCAGCAACCCGGGACAGGGAGCCTATGGCTACACCTTC.